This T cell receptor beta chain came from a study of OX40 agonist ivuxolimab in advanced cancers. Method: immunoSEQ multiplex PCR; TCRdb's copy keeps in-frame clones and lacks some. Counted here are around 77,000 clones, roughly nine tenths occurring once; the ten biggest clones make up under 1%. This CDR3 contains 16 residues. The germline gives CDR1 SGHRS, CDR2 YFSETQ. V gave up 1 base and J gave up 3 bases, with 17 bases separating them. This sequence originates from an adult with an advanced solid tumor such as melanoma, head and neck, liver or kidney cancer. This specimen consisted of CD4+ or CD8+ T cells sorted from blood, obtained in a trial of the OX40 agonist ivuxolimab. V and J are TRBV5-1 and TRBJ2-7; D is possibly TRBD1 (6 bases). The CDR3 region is CASSLNLGQTNYEQYF. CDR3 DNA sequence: TGCGCCAGCAGCTTGAACCTCGGACAGACAAACTACGAGCAGTACTTC. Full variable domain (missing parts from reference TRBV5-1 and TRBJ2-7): KAGVTQTPRYLIKTRGQQVTLSCSPISGHRSVSWYQQTPGQGLQFLFEYFSETQRNKGNFPGRFSGRQFSNSRSEMNVSTLELGDSALYLCASSLNLGQTNYEQYFGPGTRLTVT.